These 31 T cell receptor beta chains came from one sample sequenced in a study of blood T cell repertoires in COVID-19. Assay used: immunoSEQ multiplex PCR; TCRdb lists only in-frame clones, some missing. The sample contains some 270,000 clones, roughly 85% of which appear only once. Sequenced sample: PBMCs or T cells enriched from blood (not recorded which). The receptors derive from a woman aged 45-60 years with acute COVID-19.

The V call is TRBV7-6, the J call TRBJ2-5; D gene ambiguous. V lost 7 bases and J 4 bases, leaving 16 bases between the germline ends. Germline V gives CDR1 SGHVS, CDR2 FNYEAQ. The CDR3 consists of 14 residues. The CDR3: CASTSGGFGETQYF. The CDR3 DNA is TGTGCCAGCACCTCGGGTGGGTTCGGAGAGACCCAGTACTTC. Using reference TRBV7-6 and TRBJ2-5 for the parts outside the CDR3, the full variable domain is GAGVSQSPRYKVTKRGQDVALRCDPISGHVSLYWYRQALGQGPEFLTYFNYEAQQDKSGLPNDRFSAERPEGSISTLTIQRTEQRDSAMYRCASTSGGFGETQYFGPGTRLLVL.

The V gene is TRBV19, the J gene TRBJ2-5, with 10 bases aligning to TRBD2. The CDR3 sequence is 15 residues long. With V trimmed by 4 bases and J by 5 bases, 7 bases remained unmatched. Germline V gene data show CDR1 as LNHDA and CDR2 as SQIVND (reference sequence). The CDR3 here is CASSRTSGARETQYF. For the CDR3, the DNA is TGTGCCAGTAGTAGAACTAGCGGGGCGCGGGAGACCCAGTACTTC.

The chain links TRBV4-3 to TRBJ1-2; 7 bases fit TRBD1. Germline CDR1 LGHNA, CDR2 YSLEER. CDR3 length equals 15 residues. After removal of 3 bases from V and 4 bases from J, the junction contained 8 bases not matched to a gene. The CDR3 spells CASSQNRGPSYGYTF. The CDR3 coding sequence is TGCGCCAGCAGCCAGAACAGGGGCCCCAGCTATGGCTACACCTTC.

The chain carries TRBV30 and TRBJ1-1; D is perhaps TRBD1 (5 bases). The CDR3 extends over 13 amino acids. The germline V and J ends were trimmed by 0 bases and 3 bases, with 8 bases remaining between them. The germline V gene encodes CDR1 GTSNPN and CDR2 SVGIG (reference sequence). CDR3: CAWSVGPDTEAFF. The CDR3 bases are TGTGCCTGGAGTGTGGGGCCCGACACTGAAGCTTTCTTT.

With respect to this clone: At the DNA level, this CDR3 is encoded by other sequences in the same sample as well. The chain combines TRBV7-2 with TRBJ2-7; tentatively, D is TRBD1 (6 bases). CDR3 length: 14 residues. V gave up 5 bases and J gave up 0 bases, with 11 bases separating them. CDR1 and CDR2 from the germline V gene are SGHTA and FQGNSA. CDR3 protein: CASSQGQFSYEQYF. The CDR3 bases are TGTGCCAGCAGCCAGGGACAATTCTCCTACGAGCAGTACTTC. Combining the CDR3 with reference TRBV7-2 and TRBJ2-7 gives the whole variable domain GAGVSQSPSNKVTEKGKDVELRCDPISGHTALYWYRQSLGQGLEFLIYFQGNSAPDKSGLPSDRFSAERTGGSVSTLTIQRTQQEDSAVYLCASSQGQFSYEQYFGPGTRLTVT.

The rearrangement uses TRBV18 and TRBJ1-1; TRBD1 aligns across 7 bases. V trimming: 3 bases; J trimming: 4 bases; junction bases outside the gene matches: 8. Germline CDR1 is KGHSH and CDR2 is LQKENI. CDR3 size: 15 residues. CDR3 coding DNA: TGTGCCAGCTCACCGACTACAGGGGTTGTCACTGAAGCTTTCTTT. Protein product: CASSPTTGVVTEAFF.

The V gene is TRBV7-2, the J gene TRBJ1-6; D unclear. Trimming stripped 5 bases from V and 0 bases from J, with 11 bases between. The CDR3 has 16 amino acids. CDR1 is SGHTA, CDR2 FQGNSA, per germline. This CDR3 reads CASSPFLSSYNSPLHF. The CDR3 bases are TGTGCCAGCAGCCCCTTCCTGAGCTCCTATAATTCACCCCTCCACTTT.

The rearrangement joins TRBV20-1 to TRBJ2-1; D gene ambiguous. The CDR3 consists of 11 residues. The germline CDR1 and CDR2 sequences are DFQATT and SNEGSKA (reference sequence). V dropped 3 bases and J dropped 4 bases, with 4 bases sitting between them. In DNA, the CDR3 is TGCAGTGCTAGCTCGTACAATGAGCAGTTCTTC. The encoded protein is CSASSYNEQFF.

J is TRBJ1-4 and V is TRBV19, with D maybe TRBD1 (5 bases). V was shortened by 3 bases and J by 1 base, with 6 bases between the two germline ends. CDR3 length equals 14 residues. In germline, CDR1 is LNHDA, CDR2 SQIVND (reference sequence). The DNA for the CDR3 is TGTGCCAGTAGTATCCAGGGAACTAATGAAAAACTGTTTTTT. Residues: CASSIQGTNEKLFF.

This clone has just one count. The chain employs TRBV20-1 and TRBJ2-2; 12 bases align to TRBD2. The CDR3 loop spans 16 amino acids. Germline V lookup: CDR1 DFQATT, CDR2 SNEGSKA (reference sequence). V lost 3 bases to trimming and J lost 1 base; unmatched junction nucleotides: 3. DNA for the CDR3: TGCAGTGCTAGTGGACTAGCGGGGAAGAACACCGGGGAGCTGTTTTTT. Translation gives CSASGLAGKNTGELFF.

This clone occurred a few times. The chain uses TRBV30 and TRBJ1-1, with 9 bases identical to TRBD1. This CDR3 has 13 residues. Looked up from germline, CDR1 is GTSNPN and CDR2 is SVGIG (reference sequence). With 5 bases clipped from V and 1 base from J, the junction kept 2 bases outside the gene matches. The CDR3 DNA is TGTGCCTGGGACAGGGGGAAGAACACTGAAGCTTTCTTT. Its translation is CAWDRGKNTEAFF.

This CDR3 is CASSRSAGSGNTIYF. The CDR3 DNA follows: TGTGCCAGCAGCCGATCGGCGGGTTCTGGAAACACCATATATTTT. This rearrangement joins TRBV11-3 to TRBJ1-3, with D unclear. Trimming took 5 bases from V and 1 from J, leaving 12 bases between them. Per germline, CDR1 SGHNT and CDR2 YENEEA. The CDR3 is 15 amino acids.

This chain connects TRBV18 to TRBJ1-1; D remains unclear. CDR1 is KGHSH and CDR2 is LQKENI in the germline V gene. The CDR3 extends over 13 amino acids. Trimming stripped 3 bases from V and 0 bases from J, with 5 bases between. The CDR3 coding sequence is TGTGCCAGCTCACCCCTACTGAACACTGAAGCTTTCTTT. This codes for CASSPLLNTEAFF.

This clone showed up just once. The V gene is TRBV7-2, the J gene TRBJ1-4, with D maybe TRBD1 (5 bases). Germline loops: CDR1 SGHTA, CDR2 FQGNSA. The CDR3 sequence is 15 residues long. The ends were cut back, 4 bases at V and 0 bases at J, with 9 bases in the middle. CDR3 loop: CASSSQTATNEKLFF. Written as DNA, the CDR3 is TGTGCCAGCAGCTCACAGACAGCAACTAATGAAAAACTGTTTTTT.

The genes are TRBV5-4 and TRBJ1-2; TRBD1 matches 7 bases. CDR1 and CDR2 from the germline V gene are SGHNT and YYREEE (reference sequence). Losses at the gene ends were 8 bases for V and 0 bases for J; bases not matched to a gene: 7. The CDR3 runs 14 residues. CDR3 nucleotides: TGTGCCAGTTCCAACAGGGGATCTAACTATGGCTACACCTTC. This encodes CASSNRGSNYGYTF.

The chain joins TRBV5-4 to TRBJ1-2; TRBD1 agrees at 11 bases. Looked up from germline, CDR1 is SGHNT and CDR2 is YYREEE (reference sequence). With 0 bases clipped from V and 6 bases from J, the junction kept 4 bases outside the gene matches. This CDR3 comprises 15 residues. The CDR3 DNA reads TGTGCCAGCAGCTTGGGTGGGGACAGGGGGAATGGCTACACCTTC. It is translated as CASSLGGDRGNGYTF.

The chain uses TRBV7-2 and TRBJ2-7, with TRBD1 identical over 7 bases. Germline lookup yields CDR1 SGHTA and CDR2 FQGNSA. J gave up 4 bases and V 1 base, and 10 bases lay outside the gene matches. The CDR3 contains 16 residues. The chain's CDR3 is CASSLDRRQGPYEQYF. The CDR3 DNA reads as TGTGCCAGCAGCTTAGACAGGAGACAGGGCCCTTACGAGCAGTACTTC. Based on the CDR3 plus reference TRBV7-2 and TRBJ2-7, the full variable domain is GAGVSQSPSNKVTEKGKDVELRCDPISGHTALYWYRQSLGQGLEFLIYFQGNSAPDKSGLPSDRFSAERTGGSVSTLTIQRTQQEDSAVYLCASSLDRRQGPYEQYFGPGTRLTVT.

The chain links TRBV18 to TRBJ2-1, with D possibly TRBD2 on 6 matching bases. Deletions cut 6 bases from V and 0 bases from J, with 12 bases between. CDR1 is KGHSH, CDR2 LQKENI, per germline. There are 15 residues in the CDR3. The CDR3 region is CASSYTRGSYNEQFF. CDR3 DNA: TGTGCCAGCTCTTACACGCGGGGCTCCTACAATGAGCAGTTCTTC.

V is TRBV19 and J is TRBJ1-2, with 8 bases matching TRBD1. The CDR3 is 13 residues long. The germline V gene has CDR1 LNHDA and CDR2 SQIVND (reference sequence). Trimming cost V 7 bases and J 8 bases; bases outside gene matches: 9. CDR3 region: CASTRGQGSGYTF. The CDR3 nucleotides are TGTGCCAGTACCAGGGGGCAGGGGAGCGGCTACACCTTC.

The CDR3 protein is CASSAHRTGGNTEAFF. The DNA for the CDR3 is TGTGCCAGCAGCGCCCATAGGACAGGGGGAAACACTGAAGCTTTCTTT. The chain employs TRBV9 and TRBJ1-1, with 10 bases that match TRBD1. CDR3 length: 16 amino acids. The germline gives CDR1 SGDLS, CDR2 YYNGEE. Germline trimming cut 3 bases from V and 2 bases from J; bases unmatched to any gene: 7.

The chain carries TRBV9 and TRBJ1-1; tentatively, D is TRBD1 (6 bases). Trimming removed 4 bases from V and 1 base from J, with 11 bases in between. This CDR3 has 14 amino acids. Germline values: CDR1 SGDLS, CDR2 YYNGEE. CDR3 bases: TGTGCCAGCAGCCCCCAGACAGGGAACACTGAAGCTTTCTTT. It yields the protein CASSPQTGNTEAFF.

The genes are TRBV4-2 and TRBJ1-2, with D tentatively TRBD1 (5 bases). This CDR3 is 14 amino acids long. The V end was cut by 0 bases, the J end by 3 bases, with 8 bases between. Germline CDR1 reads LGHNA; CDR2 reads YNFKEQ. CDR3 in DNA: TGTGCCAGCAGCCAAGATTCCAGGGACTATGGCTACACCTTC. Its protein is CASSQDSRDYGYTF.

This sequence joins TRBV9 and TRBJ1-3; 10 bases fit TRBD1. The CDR3 runs to 19 residues. J lost 0 bases, V lost 3 bases, and 12 bases had no gene match. Per germline, CDR1 SGDLS and CDR2 YYNGEE. The CDR3 DNA follows: TGTGCCAGCAGCGGGGGAGGGACAGGGGCTTTCTTCTCTGGAAACACCATATATTTT. Its translation is CASSGGGTGAFFSGNTIYF.

The rearrangement joins TRBV5-4 to TRBJ1-1; the D is unclear. This CDR3 is 15 amino acids long. From germline, CDR1 is SGHNT and CDR2 YYREEE (reference sequence). The V end was cut by 4 bases, the J end by 1 base, with 14 bases between. CDR3 nucleotide sequence: TGTGCCAGCAGCAGGAAGGAGGGATGGAACACTGAAGCTTTCTTT. Protein: CASSRKEGWNTEAFF.

The J gene is TRBJ1-5, the V gene TRBV7-9; 10 nucleotides match TRBD1. Germline V gene sequence: CDR1 SEHNR, CDR2 FQNEAQ (reference sequence). This CDR3 contains 14 residues. V lost 5 bases, J lost 6 bases, and 4 bases stayed unmatched. In nucleotides, the CDR3 is TGTGCCAGCAGCGGGGGACAGGGGCGTCAGCCCCAGCATTTT. It translates to CASSGGQGRQPQHF.

The chain employs TRBV5-4 and TRBJ1-4; 9 bases agree with TRBD1. The V and J ends lost 0 bases and 6 bases, in that order; junction bases with no gene match: 6. The CDR3 contains 16 residues. From germline, CDR1 is SGHNT and CDR2 YYREEE (reference sequence). CDR3 DNA: TGTGCCAGCAGCTTGGGCGGGGACAGGGTCTATGAAAAACTGTTTTTT. It yields the protein CASSLGGDRVYEKLFF.

The chain links TRBV30 to TRBJ2-7; 7 nucleotides agree with TRBD2. The CDR3 is 12 amino acids. V shed 2 bases and J 4 bases; nucleotides not matched to a gene: 2. Germline loops: CDR1 GTSNPN, CDR2 SVGIG (reference sequence). CDR3 residues: CAWSRTRYEQYF. The CDR3, as DNA: TGTGCCTGGAGTCGGACTAGGTACGAGCAGTACTTC.

V is TRBV19 and J is TRBJ1-5; a possible D gene is TRBD1 (5 bases). Germline V gives CDR1 LNHDA, CDR2 SQIVND (reference sequence). This CDR3 has 17 amino acids. Trimming cost V 4 bases and J 0 bases, with 16 bases left between them. The CDR3 is CASSTFRQSNSNQPQHF. CDR3 in DNA: TGTGCCAGTAGTACCTTCAGACAGAGTAATAGCAATCAGCCCCAGCATTTT. The variable domain in full, completed from reference TRBV19 and TRBJ1-5, reads DGGITQSPKYLFRKEGQNVTLSCEQNLNHDAMYWYRQDPGQGLRLIYYSQIVNDFQKGDIAEGYSVSREKKESFPLTVTSAQKNPTAFYLCASSTFRQSNSNQPQHFGDGTRLSIL.

This chain links TRBV7-8 with TRBJ2-5; D is possibly TRBD2 (6 bases). The CDR3 is 17 residues long. The germline V and J ends were trimmed by 5 bases and 3 bases, with 22 bases remaining between them. The germline V gene has CDR1 SGHVS and CDR2 FQNEAQ. The CDR3 sequence: CASSPATGTSVKETQYF. For the CDR3, the DNA is TGTGCCAGCAGCCCGGCAACCGGGACTTCCGTTAAAGAGACCCAGTACTTC.

The J gene is TRBJ1-1, the V gene TRBV18; no clear D. V was pared by 6 bases and J by 2 bases, with 10 bases between. Per germline, CDR1 KGHSH and CDR2 LQKENI. There are 13 residues in the CDR3. Here the CDR3 DNA reads TGTGCCAGCTCGTACAGCATCAACACTGAAGCTTTCTTT. It codes for CASSYSINTEAFF.

The V gene is TRBV7-2, the J gene TRBJ1-1; perhaps TRBD1 as D (6 bases). Deletions cut 5 bases from V and 2 bases from J, with 9 bases between. This CDR3 has 13 amino acids. Germline-derived CDR1 and CDR2 are SGHTA and FQGNSA. The CDR3 sequence is CASSDRTNTEAFF. The CDR3 nucleotides read TGTGCCAGCAGCGACAGGACCAACACTGAAGCTTTCTTT. Looking up the rest from reference TRBV7-2 and TRBJ1-1 gives the full variable domain: GAGVSQSPSNKVTEKGKDVELRCDPISGHTALYWYRQSLGQGLEFLIYFQGNSAPDKSGLPSDRFSAERTGGSVSTLTIQRTQQEDSAVYLCASSDRTNTEAFFGQGTRLTVV.